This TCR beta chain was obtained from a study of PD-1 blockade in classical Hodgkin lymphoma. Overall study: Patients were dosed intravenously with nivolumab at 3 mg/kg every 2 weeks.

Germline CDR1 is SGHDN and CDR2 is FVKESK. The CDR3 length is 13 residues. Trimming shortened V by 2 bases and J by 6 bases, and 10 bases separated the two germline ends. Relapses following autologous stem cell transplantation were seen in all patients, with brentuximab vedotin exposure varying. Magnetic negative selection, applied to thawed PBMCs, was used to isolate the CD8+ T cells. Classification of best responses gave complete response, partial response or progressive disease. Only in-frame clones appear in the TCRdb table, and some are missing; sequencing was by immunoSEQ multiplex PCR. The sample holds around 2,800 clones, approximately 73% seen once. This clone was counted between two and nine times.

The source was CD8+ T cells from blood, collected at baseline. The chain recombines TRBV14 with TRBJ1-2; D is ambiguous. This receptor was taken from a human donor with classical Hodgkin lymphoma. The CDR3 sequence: CASSQFFSDGYTF. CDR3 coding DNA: TGTGCCAGCAGCCAATTTTTCAGCGATGGCTACACCTTC.